Following are 24 T cell receptor beta chains from one sample sequenced in a study of blood T cell repertoires in COVID-19. The assay was immunoSEQ multiplex PCR, and TCRdb's table has in-frame clones only and misses some. The sample lists 84,000 or so clones, almost 95% occurring once. The sample consisted of peripheral blood. The source is an older woman with active COVID-19.

The chain carries TRBV10-3 and TRBJ1-1; 8 bases line up with TRBD1. Germline V CDR1 and CDR2: ENHRY, SYGVKD. V lost 6 bases and J lost 3; bases outside the gene matches: 6. This CDR3 contains 14 residues. The CDR3 DNA follows: TGTGCCATCAGCTTACAGGGGGGGGACACTGAAGCTTTCTTT. Protein: CAISLQGGDTEAFF.

The chain employs TRBV25-1 and TRBJ2-1; 7 nucleotides agree with TRBD1. J was trimmed by 6 bases and V by 4 bases; bases with no gene match: 6. This CDR3 has 14 amino acids. Germline values: CDR1 MGHDK, CDR2 SYGVNS. CDR3 sequence (DNA): TGTGCCAGCAGTGTTGGACAGGTGCTCAATGAGCAGTTCTTC. Translation gives CASSVGQVLNEQFF. Together with reference TRBV25-1 and TRBJ2-1, the CDR3 gives the full variable domain: EADIYQTPRYLVIGTGKKITLECSQTMGHDKMYWYQQDPGMELHLIHYSYGVNSTEKGDLSSESTVSRIRTEHFPLTLESARPSHTSQYLCASSVGQVLNEQFFGPGTRLTVL.

The V and J genes are TRBV11-2 and TRBJ2-2; perhaps TRBD2 as D (6 bases). The CDR3 is 16 amino acids. The germline V and J ends were trimmed by 1 base and 2 bases, with 11 bases remaining between them. Germline CDR1 is SGHAT and CDR2 is FQNNGV. The DNA of the CDR3 is TGTGCCAGCAGCTTAGCCCCGGGACTCAACACCGGGGAGCTGTTTTTT. Translating it yields CASSLAPGLNTGELFF.

The chain uses TRBV5-1 and TRBJ2-7, with TRBD1 identical over 8 bases. CDR3 size: 15 residues. The germline CDR1 and CDR2 sequences are SGHRS and YFSETQ. V dropped 0 bases and J dropped 1; count of bases not matched to a gene: 3. The chain's CDR3 is CASSLDGTGSYEQYF. The CDR3 DNA is TGCGCCAGCAGCTTGGACGGGACAGGATCCTACGAGCAGTACTTC.

The CDR3 DNA reads TGTGCCAGCAGCCAAGGGACAGGGAGGAACACCGGGGAGCTGTTTTTT. This encodes CASSQGTGRNTGELFF. The chain links TRBV14 to TRBJ2-2, with 8 bases matching TRBD1. With 1 base clipped from V and 1 base from J, the junction kept 2 bases outside the gene matches. CDR3 length: 16 amino acids. CDR1 is SGHDN and CDR2 is FVKESK in the germline V gene.

The rearrangement uses TRBV6-5 and TRBJ1-1; D may be TRBD1 (6 bases). There are 14 residues in the CDR3. Trimming took 4 bases from V and 0 from J, leaving 9 bases between them. Germline CDR1 and CDR2: MNHEY and SVGAGI. CDR3 coding DNA: TGTGCCAGCAGTTTCCGGACAGTGAACACTGAAGCTTTCTTT. Residues: CASSFRTVNTEAFF.

The V gene is TRBV19, the J gene TRBJ1-2, with no clear D. Trimming pared 3 bases from V and 5 bases from J, leaving 10 bases between. The CDR3 is made up of 13 amino acids. CDR1 LNHDA and CDR2 SQIVND come from the germline V gene (reference sequence). The CDR3 bases are TGTGCCAGTAGTATGGCTGGTCCTTATGGCTACACCTTC. Protein sequence: CASSMAGPYGYTF.

This rearrangement joins TRBV7-9 to TRBJ1-6, with 8 positions matching TRBD1. V lost 5 bases to trimming and J lost 9 bases; unmatched junction nucleotides: 9. Germline lookup yields CDR1 SEHNR and CDR2 FQNEAQ (reference sequence). This CDR3 region has 15 residues. The CDR3 DNA reads as TGTGCCAGCAGCCCACAGGACAGGGTTAGTTCACCCCTCCACTTT. Its translation is CASSPQDRVSSPLHF.

This clone was detected once. The chain links TRBV9 to TRBJ1-1; D unclear. This CDR3 has 14 residues. Germline assignment: CDR1 SGDLS and CDR2 YYNGEE. V lost 2 bases and J lost 3, with 11 bases in between. CDR3 sequence: CASSVGLGDTEAFF. The CDR3 DNA sequence: TGTGCCAGCAGCGTTGGATTGGGCGACACTGAAGCTTTCTTT.

The chain couples TRBV11-2 to TRBJ2-3, with D perhaps matching TRBD1 (6 bases). Germline V gene data show CDR1 as SGHAT and CDR2 as FQNNGV. Deletions cut 3 bases from V and 0 bases from J, with 16 bases between. This CDR3 contains 17 residues. CDR3 region: CASSFRATGSSTDTQYF. In DNA form, the CDR3 reads TGTGCCAGCAGCTTTAGAGCGACAGGTTCTAGCACAGATACGCAGTATTTT. Full variable domain (outside the CDR3, taken from reference TRBV11-2 and TRBJ2-3): EAGVAQSPRYKIIEKRQSVAFWCNPISGHATLYWYQQILGQGPKLLIQFQNNGVVDDSQLPKDRFSAERLKGVDSTLKIQPAKLEDSAVYLCASSFRATGSSTDTQYFGPGTRLTVL.

The rearrangement joins TRBV5-6 to TRBJ2-3; 8 bases match TRBD2. Looked up from germline, CDR1 is SGHDT and CDR2 is YYEEEE. The CDR3 is 16 amino acids. Germline trimming cut 4 bases from V and 1 base from J; bases unmatched to any gene: 8. The CDR3 loop is CASSLQREWGTDTQYF. The CDR3 nucleotides are TGTGCCAGCAGCCTCCAGCGGGAGTGGGGCACAGATACGCAGTATTTT.

The chain links TRBV29-1 to TRBJ2-7; D may be TRBD2 (7 bases). The V and J ends lost 6 bases and 1 base respectively, with 16 bases between them. CDR3 length: 14 amino acids. Germline V gives CDR1 SQVTM, CDR2 ANQGSEA. CDR3 bases: TGCAGCGTCCAAACCAGGGGAGGGTCCTACGAGCAGTACTTC. Protein: CSVQTRGGSYEQYF.

This clone was detected once. V usage is TRBV7-8 and J usage is TRBJ1-2; D uncertain. The CDR3 is 14 residues long. V lost 2 bases and J 3 bases, leaving 10 bases between the germline ends. Germline V gives CDR1 SGHVS, CDR2 FQNEAQ. The CDR3 loop reads CASSLSLGDYGYTF. Here the CDR3 DNA reads TGTGCCAGCAGCTTATCCCTGGGAGACTATGGCTACACCTTC.

This chain connects TRBV12-5 to TRBJ1-5, with 7 bases identical to TRBD1. The germline V gene has CDR1 LGHNT and CDR2 FRNRAP. The CDR3 covers 14 residues. V lost 4 bases and J lost 4; bases outside the gene matches: 4. The CDR3 region has the DNA TGTGCTAGTGGTTCCGGGACAGCTAATCAGCCCCAGCATTTT. Translation gives CASGSGTANQPQHF.

V is TRBV29-1 and J is TRBJ1-2; no definite D call. The CDR3 is 11 amino acids. CDR1 is SQVTM and CDR2 is ANQGSEA in the germline V gene. Trimming took 3 bases from V and 3 from J, leaving 5 bases between them. The CDR3 region is CSVEEDYGYTF. The CDR3 DNA is TGCAGCGTTGAGGAGGACTATGGCTACACCTTC.

The genes are TRBV30 and TRBJ1-4; the match to TRBD1 covers 11 bases. After removal of 2 bases from V and 2 bases from J, the junction contained 7 bases not matched to a gene. The CDR3 has 17 residues. Germline V gene sequence: CDR1 GTSNPN, CDR2 SVGIG (reference sequence). The CDR3 loop reads CAWSPDRGQGTNEKLFF. The CDR3 DNA sequence: TGTGCCTGGAGTCCGGACAGGGGGCAGGGTACTAATGAAAAACTGTTTTTT.

CDR3 loop: CASSQVVGATYGYTF. The CDR3 DNA is TGCGCCAGCAGCCAAGTGGTAGGGGCGACCTATGGCTACACCTTC. The rearrangement links TRBV4-1 to TRBJ1-2; D perhaps matches TRBD1 (5 bases). Trimming removed 1 base at V and 4 bases at J, with 13 bases between. This CDR3 region has 15 residues. CDR1 and CDR2 from the germline V gene are MGHRA and YSYEKL.

The chain links TRBV21-1 to TRBJ2-5; the DNA was not used to check the table's D call, TRBD1. TRBV21-1 is termed a pseudogene. The CDR3 has 14 amino acids. This CDR3 reads CASLGKGPTKTQYF. In DNA form, the CDR3 reads TGTGCCAGCCTCGGAAAGGGGCCGACAAAGACCCAGTACTTC.

The chain employs TRBV30 and TRBJ1-5; a weak D match, TRBD1 (5 bases). CDR1 is GTSNPN, CDR2 SVGIG, per germline (reference sequence). CDR3 length equals 15 residues. Deletions cut 2 bases from V and 6 bases from J, with 17 bases between. The CDR3 loop is CAWSWEGIGFQPQHF. In nucleotides, the CDR3 is TGTGCCTGGAGTTGGGAGGGGATAGGATTTCAGCCCCAGCATTTT.

The chain joins TRBV19 to TRBJ2-1, with a weak D call TRBD2 (5 bases). V was shortened by 3 bases and J by 9 bases, with 12 bases between the two germline ends. The germline V gene has CDR1 LNHDA and CDR2 SQIVND (reference sequence). The CDR3 has 13 residues. This CDR3 reads CASSITDEGEQFF. For the CDR3, the DNA is TGTGCCAGTAGTATCACCGACGAGGGTGAGCAGTTCTTC.

The chain has TRBV12-3 or TRBV12-4 and TRBJ2-5; D possibly corresponds to TRBD1 (5 bases). The CDR3 is 13 amino acids. With 3 bases removed from V and 1 base from J, the gap between germline ends came to 6 bases. The CDR3 DNA reads as TGTGCCAGCAGTTTCAGGGCCCAAGAGACCCAGTACTTC. This codes for CASSFRAQETQYF.

The chain uses TRBV28 and TRBJ2-1; TRBD1 agrees at 8 bases. The CDR3 covers 16 residues. Germline CDR1 and CDR2: MDHEN and SYDVKM. Trimming removed 2 bases from V and 6 bases from J; junction bases left unmatched: 9. CDR3 DNA sequence: TGTGCCAGCAGTTTACCGGCCAGGGGGCGAAGCAATGAGCAGTTCTTC. Protein: CASSLPARGRSNEQFF. Full variable domain (remainder filled in from reference TRBV28 and TRBJ2-1): DVKVTQSSRYLVKRTGEKVFLECVQDMDHENMFWYRQDPGLGLRLIYFSYDVKMKEKGDIPEGYSVSREKKERFSLILESASTNQTSMYLCASSLPARGRSNEQFFGPGTRLTVL.

The V call is TRBV2, the J call TRBJ2-7, with TRBD1 identical over 8 bases. This CDR3 region has 14 residues. CDR1 SNHLY and CDR2 FYNNEI come from the germline V gene. Trimming removed 2 bases from V and 7 bases from J; junction bases left unmatched: 7. The CDR3 DNA sequence: TGTGCCAGCAGTGAACGTCGGACAGGGCAGGAGCAGTACTTC. Its translation is CASSERRTGQEQYF.

J is TRBJ2-7 and V is TRBV18; D is undetermined. The ends were cut back, 0 bases at V and 2 bases at J, with 8 bases in the middle. Germline V gene data show CDR1 as KGHSH and CDR2 as LQKENI. The CDR3 covers 14 residues. The CDR3 nucleotides are TGTGCCAGCTCACCACCTCTAGTAACCTACGAGCAGTACTTC. Amino acid sequence: CASSPPLVTYEQYF.